The rows below give T cell receptor beta chains drawn from one sample of a study of early T cells in non-severe SARS-CoV-2 infection. TCRdb reprocessed the 5' RACE reads with MiXCR, giving one entry per CDR3 protein. The table includes 75,000 to 100,000 distinct CDR3 sequences, over 13% detected once. The sequenced sample consisted of whole blood. These receptor sequences come from an adult who was a healthcare worker with PCR-confirmed SARS-CoV-2 infection or an uninfected control (not recorded which). The CDR3 runs from the conserved cysteine through the conserved F or W. Each record gives: clone size, J gene, V gene, D gene, CDR3 DNA, CDR3 protein. D genes are given only for firm matches. The size field is filled for only some rows; it gives once, few, many or a size class.

>-|TRBJ2-6|TRBV19|-
TGTGCCAGTAGTATTATGAGCTCTGGGGCCAACGTCCTGACTTTC
CASSIMSSGANVLTF
>few|TRBJ2-5|TRBV11-1|-
TGTGCCAGCAGCTTTCGGGCAGAACAAGAGACCCAGTACTTC
CASSFRAEQETQYF
>many|TRBJ2-1|TRBV4-1|-
TGCGCCAGCAGCCAAGAGGGCGGCAGTTACAATGAGCAGTTCTTC
CASSQEGGSYNEQFF
>few|TRBJ1-1|TRBV3-1|-
TGTGCCAGCAGCCAAGGGGTCACGGGCGAGGTCTTT
CASSQGVTGEVF
>few|TRBJ2-2|TRBV4-1|-
TGCGCCAGCAGCCCGACAGGGAACACCGGGGAGCTGTTTTTT
CASSPTGNTGELFF
>many|TRBJ1-5|TRBV5-6|TRBD1
TGTGCCAGCAGCAGTGACAGGGCCATCAATCAGCCCCAGCATTTT
CASSSDRAINQPQHF
>few|TRBJ1-5|TRBV29-1|-
TGCAGCGTGGGGGCCGTGAATCAGCCCCAGCATTTT
CSVGAVNQPQHF
>few|TRBJ2-1|TRBV7-2|-
TGTGCCAGCAGCTCCGACACTTACAATGAGCAGTTCTTC
CASSSDTYNEQFF
>many|TRBJ2-7|TRBV19|-
TGTGCCAGTAGCCCCCAGGGGCGGCGGAAGCCCTACGAGCAGTACTTC
CASSPQGRRKPYEQYF
>-|TRBJ2-5|TRBV7-2|-
TGTGCCAGCAGCTTAGTCCGGCTCGGCCAAGAGACCCAGTACTTC
CASSLVRLGQETQYF
>few|TRBJ2-7|TRBV18|-
TGTGCCAGCTCACCCGGGACACACACCTACGAGCAGTACTTC
CASSPGTHTYEQYF
>-|TRBJ2-5|TRBV23-1|TRBD2
TGCGCCAGCAGTCAAAGACTAGCGGGGGAGAGGCAAGAGACCCAGTACTTC
CASSQRLAGERQETQYF
>many|TRBJ1-2|TRBV5-1|-
TGCGCCAGCAGCCCGCAGACCCGGGACTCAGGTAGACGCGGCTACACCTTC
CASSPQTRDSGRRGYTF
>-|TRBJ1-5|TRBV2|-
TGTGCCAGCAGTGTCGGGTCGGGGGGCGATCAGCCCCAGCATTTT
CASSVGSGGDQPQHF
>-|TRBJ2-3|TRBV27|-
TGTGCCAGCAGTTACGGCACAGATACGCAGTATTTT
CASSYGTDTQYF
>-|TRBJ2-1|TRBV9|TRBD2
TGTGCCAGCAGCGCTAGCGGGAGGGCGGGGAATGAGCAGTTCTTC
CASSASGRAGNEQFF
>many|TRBJ1-6|TRBV28|-
TGTGCCAGCAGCGCCCATACCACAGTGTATAATTCACCCCTCCACTTT
CASSAHTTVYNSPLHF
>once|TRBJ2-6|TRBV3-1|-
TGTGCCAGCAGCCGACGACGGTCAGGGGAATTCTCTGGGGCCAACGTCCTGACTTTC
CASSRRRSGEFSGANVLTF
>few|TRBJ2-7|TRBV7-2|-
TGTGCCAGCAGCTTGCACGGGAGCTCCTACGAGCAGTACTTC
CASSLHGSSYEQYF
>many|TRBJ2-1|TRBV7-6|TRBD2
TGTGCCAGCAGCTGGGTTCCTAGCGGGAGGGACAATGAGCAGTTCTTC
CASSWVPSGRDNEQFF
>-|TRBJ1-2|TRBV9|-
TGTGCCAGCAGCGTAGGCAGCTATGGCTACACCTTC
CASSVGSYGYTF
>few|TRBJ2-5|TRBV15|TRBD2
TGTGCCACCAGCAGAGAACCCGGGGGGCAAGAGACCCAGTACTTC
CATSREPGGQETQYF
>few|TRBJ2-3|TRBV4-2|-
TGTGCCAGCAGAACACTTAGTGGGGATACGCAGTATTTT
CASRTLSGDTQYF
>-|TRBJ2-2|TRBV4-2|TRBD2
TGTGCCAGCAGCCAAGAGGGCGGGAGTGGCACCGGGGAGCTGTTTTTT
CASSQEGGSGTGELFF
>-|TRBJ1-2|TRBV18|TRBD1
TGTGCCAGCTCACCACGAGGACAGGGCGTTAACTATGGCTACACCTTC
CASSPRGQGVNYGYTF
>many|TRBJ1-6|TRBV25-1|TRBD1
TGTGCCAGCAGTTTAGACAGGGTTGATTCACCCCTCCACTTT
CASSLDRVDSPLHF
>-|TRBJ1-1|TRBV11-2|TRBD1
TGTGCCAGCAGCTTTCTCACAGGGGGTAAGACTGAAGCTTTCTTT
CASSFLTGGKTEAFF
>-|TRBJ2-7|TRBV3-1|-
TGTGCCAGCAGCCAAGTTAGTCTCCGCTCCTACGAGCAGTACTTC
CASSQVSLRSYEQYF
>-|TRBJ2-1|TRBV6-5|-
TGTGCCAGCAGTTTGGTTACAGGGACTTACAATGAGCAGTTCTTC
CASSLVTGTYNEQFF